This T cell receptor beta chain was obtained from a study of shared clonotypes between healthy human individuals. Sequencing used immunoSEQ multiplex PCR; TCRdb keeps in-frame clones, though not all of them. The top ten clones hold 0.36% of a sample with fewer than 1.6 million clones, approximately 98.5% of them seen once. The CDR3 loop spans 18 amino acids. Germline V gene data show CDR1 as LNHDA and CDR2 as SQIVND (reference sequence). With 3 bases removed from V and 0 bases from J, the gap between germline ends came to 17 bases. The sequence was obtained from a young man in good health. The chain carries TRBV19 and TRBJ2-2, with D unclear. The sequencing sample was made of naive CD4+ T cells sorted from blood. Specified subset: CD45RA+ positively selected. CDR3 in DNA: TGTGCCAGTAGTATCTTTACGACCCCCTCGACGAACACCGGGGAGCTGTTTTTT. Amino acids: CASSIFTTPSTNTGELFF.